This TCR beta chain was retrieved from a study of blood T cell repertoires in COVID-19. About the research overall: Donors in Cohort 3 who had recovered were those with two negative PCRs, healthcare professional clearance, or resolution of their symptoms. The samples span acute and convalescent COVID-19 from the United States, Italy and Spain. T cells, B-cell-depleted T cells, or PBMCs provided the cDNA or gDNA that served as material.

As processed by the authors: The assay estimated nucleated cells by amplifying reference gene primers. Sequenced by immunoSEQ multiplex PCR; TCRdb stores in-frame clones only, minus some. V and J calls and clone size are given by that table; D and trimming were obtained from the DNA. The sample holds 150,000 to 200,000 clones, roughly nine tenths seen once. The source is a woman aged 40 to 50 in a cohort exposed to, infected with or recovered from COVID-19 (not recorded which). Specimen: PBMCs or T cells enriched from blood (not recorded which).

The CDR3 protein is CASSSFDRGLGNTIYF. The CDR3 nucleotides read TGTGCCAGCAGCAGTTTCGACAGGGGGCTAGGAAACACCATATATTTT. J is TRBJ1-3 and V is TRBV14; 10 bases are shared with TRBD1. Per germline, CDR1 SGHDN and CDR2 FVKESK. The V and J ends lost 5 bases and 4 bases, in that order; junction bases with no gene match: 8. This CDR3 has 16 residues.